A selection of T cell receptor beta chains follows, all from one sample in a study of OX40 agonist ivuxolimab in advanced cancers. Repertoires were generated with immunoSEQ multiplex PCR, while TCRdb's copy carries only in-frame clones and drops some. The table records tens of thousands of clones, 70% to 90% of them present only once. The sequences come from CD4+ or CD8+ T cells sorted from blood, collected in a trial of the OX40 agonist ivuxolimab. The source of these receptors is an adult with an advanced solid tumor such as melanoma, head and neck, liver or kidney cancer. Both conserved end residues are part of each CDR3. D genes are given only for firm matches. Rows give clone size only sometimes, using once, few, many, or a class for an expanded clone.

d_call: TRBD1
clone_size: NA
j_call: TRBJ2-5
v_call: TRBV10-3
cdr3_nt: TGTGCCATCAGTGAGCGACAGGGGAGTCCAGAGACCCAGTACTTC
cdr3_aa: CAISERQGSPETQYF

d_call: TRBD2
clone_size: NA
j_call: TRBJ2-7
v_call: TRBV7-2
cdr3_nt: TGTGCCAGCAGCTTAGAGGGGACTAGTGGTTCCTACGAGCAGTACTTC
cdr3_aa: CASSLEGTSGSYEQYF

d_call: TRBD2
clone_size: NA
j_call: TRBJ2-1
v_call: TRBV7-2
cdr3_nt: TGTGCCAGCAGCTTAAGCCGACTAGCGGGGGTAAATGAGCAGTTCTTC
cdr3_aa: CASSLSRLAGVNEQFF

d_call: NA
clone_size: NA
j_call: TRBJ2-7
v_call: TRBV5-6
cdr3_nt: TGTGCCAGCAGCTTGATGGGGGCACGGGAGCAGTACTTC
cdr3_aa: CASSLMGAREQYF

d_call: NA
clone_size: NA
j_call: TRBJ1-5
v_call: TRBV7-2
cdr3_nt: TGTGCCAGCAGCTTCTGGGACGATCAGCCCCAGCATTTT
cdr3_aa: CASSFWDDQPQHF

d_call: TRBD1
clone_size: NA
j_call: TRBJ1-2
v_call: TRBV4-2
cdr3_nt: TGTGCCAGCAGCCAAGAAAAAACAGGGGAGTGGTATGGCTACACCTTC
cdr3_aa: CASSQEKTGEWYGYTF

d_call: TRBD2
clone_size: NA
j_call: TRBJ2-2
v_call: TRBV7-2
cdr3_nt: TGTGCCAGCAGCTTAATGGCGGGGGGGAATGGGGAGCTGTTTTTT
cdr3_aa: CASSLMAGGNGELFF

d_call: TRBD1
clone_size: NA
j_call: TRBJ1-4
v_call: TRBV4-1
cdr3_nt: TGCGCCAGCAGCCAAACGACCGGGACAGGAAATGAAAAACTGTTTTTT
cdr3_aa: CASSQTTGTGNEKLFF

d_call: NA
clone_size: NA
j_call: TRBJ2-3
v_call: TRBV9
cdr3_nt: TGTGCCAGCAGCGCCAGGGGTGTCCGTAGCACAGATACGCAGTATTTT
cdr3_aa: CASSARGVRSTDTQYF

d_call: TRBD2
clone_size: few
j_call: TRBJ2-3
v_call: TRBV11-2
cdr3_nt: TGTGCCAGCAGCTTAGATCCCGGGACTACTCCTAAGTATTTT
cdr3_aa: CASSLDPGTTPKYF

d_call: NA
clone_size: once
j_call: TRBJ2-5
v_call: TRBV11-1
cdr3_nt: TGTGCCAGCAGCTTAAACGGAGCCCTGGGAGAGACCCAGTACTTC
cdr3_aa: CASSLNGALGETQYF

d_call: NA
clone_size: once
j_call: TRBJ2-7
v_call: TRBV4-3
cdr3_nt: TGCGCCAGCAGCCCACTCGGGGGCTCCTACGAGCAGTACTTC
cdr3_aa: CASSPLGGSYEQYF

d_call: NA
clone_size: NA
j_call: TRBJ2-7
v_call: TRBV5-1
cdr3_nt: TGCGCCAGCAGCTTGGAGCCAGGGACGCGCTACGAGCAGTACTTC
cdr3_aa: CASSLEPGTRYEQYF

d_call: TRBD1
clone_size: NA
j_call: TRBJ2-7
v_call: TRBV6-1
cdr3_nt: TGTGCCAGCACCTCGGGACAGGGCTACGAGCAGTACTTC
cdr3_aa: CASTSGQGYEQYF

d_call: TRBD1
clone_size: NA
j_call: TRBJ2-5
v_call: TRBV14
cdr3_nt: TGTGCCAGCAGCCAAGGCACCGGGACAGGGTACCAAGAGACCCAGTACTTC
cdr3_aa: CASSQGTGTGYQETQYF

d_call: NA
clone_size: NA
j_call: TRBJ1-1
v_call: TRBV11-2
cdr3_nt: TGTGCCAGCAGCTTAATGCCTACCACTGAAGCTTTCTTT
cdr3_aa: CASSLMPTTEAFF

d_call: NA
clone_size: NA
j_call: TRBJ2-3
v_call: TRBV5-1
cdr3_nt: TGCGCCAGCAGCTTGGGCCAGACCTACACAGATACGCAGTATTTT
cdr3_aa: CASSLGQTYTDTQYF

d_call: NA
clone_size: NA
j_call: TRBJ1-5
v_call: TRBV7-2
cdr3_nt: TGTGCCAGCAGCAAGGACGGCGAGCAGCCCCAGCATTTT
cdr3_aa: CASSKDGEQPQHF

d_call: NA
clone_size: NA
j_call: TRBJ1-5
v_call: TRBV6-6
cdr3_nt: TGTGCCGTAACAGGACGTAGCAATCAGCCCCAGCATTTT
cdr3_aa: CAVTGRSNQPQHF

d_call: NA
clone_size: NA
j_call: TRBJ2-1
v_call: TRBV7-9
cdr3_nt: TGTGCCAGCAGCTTAGGAAATGAGCAGTTCTTC
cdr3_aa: CASSLGNEQFF

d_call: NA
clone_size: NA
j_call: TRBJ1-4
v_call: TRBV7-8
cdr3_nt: TGTGCCAGCAGGAGGAGCAGGGAGGTCACTAATGAAAAACTGTTTTTT
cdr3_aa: CASRRSREVTNEKLFF

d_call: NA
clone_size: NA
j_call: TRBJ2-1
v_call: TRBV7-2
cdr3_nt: TGTGCCAGCAGCGTGTTCAGGGGAACCTACAATGAGCAGTTCTTC
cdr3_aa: CASSVFRGTYNEQFF

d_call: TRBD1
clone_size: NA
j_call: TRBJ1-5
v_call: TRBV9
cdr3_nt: TGTGCCAGCAGCGGTGACAGGGGTCCCCAGCATTTT
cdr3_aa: CASSGDRGPQHF

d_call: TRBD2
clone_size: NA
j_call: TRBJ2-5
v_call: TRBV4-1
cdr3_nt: TGCGCCAGCAGCCAAGACACAGGACTAGCGACCGCTCAAGAGACCCAGTACTTC
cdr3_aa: CASSQDTGLATAQETQYF

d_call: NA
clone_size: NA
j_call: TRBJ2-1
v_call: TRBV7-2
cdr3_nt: TGTGCCAGCAGCTTTTATGGGGATGAGCAGTTCTTC
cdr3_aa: CASSFYGDEQFF

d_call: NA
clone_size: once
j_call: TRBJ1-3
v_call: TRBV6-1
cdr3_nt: TGTGCCAGCAGTGAGGCGGACAGAGCTGGAAACACCATATATTTT
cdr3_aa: CASSEADRAGNTIYF

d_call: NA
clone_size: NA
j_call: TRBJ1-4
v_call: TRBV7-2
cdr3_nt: TGTGCCAGCAGCTTAGGGGGTGAAAAACTGTTTTTT
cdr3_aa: CASSLGGEKLFF

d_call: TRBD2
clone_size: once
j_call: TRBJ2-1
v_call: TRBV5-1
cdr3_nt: TGCGCCAGCAGCTTGGTACTAGCGGGACCCTACAATGAGCAGTTCTTC
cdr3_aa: CASSLVLAGPYNEQFF

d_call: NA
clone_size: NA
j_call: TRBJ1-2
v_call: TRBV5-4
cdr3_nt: TGTGCCAGCAGCTTAGGGTCGGCAGGAGACTATGGCTACACCTTC
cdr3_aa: CASSLGSAGDYGYTF

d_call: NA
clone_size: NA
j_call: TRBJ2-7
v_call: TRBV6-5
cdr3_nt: TGTGCCAGCTCCCTGGGGGGTATAGGCTACGAGCAGTACTTC
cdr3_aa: CASSLGGIGYEQYF

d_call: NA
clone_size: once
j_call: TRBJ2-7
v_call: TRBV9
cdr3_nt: TGTGCCAGCAGCCCTCGCTTCCTTTTGCGGGGGCGAACCTACGAGCAGTACTTC
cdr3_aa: CASSPRFLLRGRTYEQYF

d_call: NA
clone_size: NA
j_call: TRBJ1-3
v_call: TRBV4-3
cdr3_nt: TGCGCCAGCAGCCCAGCTGGCTCCGGGACGGCCGGGGGAAACACCATATATTTT
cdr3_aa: CASSPAGSGTAGGNTIYF

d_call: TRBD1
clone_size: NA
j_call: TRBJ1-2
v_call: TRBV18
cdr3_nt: TGTGCCAGCTCATCACAGGGGCGGAACAACTATGGCTACACCTTC
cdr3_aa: CASSSQGRNNYGYTF

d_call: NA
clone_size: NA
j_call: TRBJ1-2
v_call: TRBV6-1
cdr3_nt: TGTGCCAGCAGTGAACAAGGGCAGCCCAGGGGAGGCTACACCTTC
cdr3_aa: CASSEQGQPRGGYTF

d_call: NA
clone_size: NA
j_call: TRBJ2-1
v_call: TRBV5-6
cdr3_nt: TGTGCCAGCAGCTACTTGGCGGGTGCTTACAATGAGCAGTTCTTC
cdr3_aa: CASSYLAGAYNEQFF

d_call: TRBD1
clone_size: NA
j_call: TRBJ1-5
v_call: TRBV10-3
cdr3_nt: TGTGCCATCAGCGAGGGACAGGGGGCGGGTCAGCCCCAGCATTTT
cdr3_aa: CAISEGQGAGQPQHF

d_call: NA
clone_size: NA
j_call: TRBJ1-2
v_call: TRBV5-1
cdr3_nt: TGCGCCAGCAGCTTGGTCACAGCGGGGAACTATGGCTACACCTTC
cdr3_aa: CASSLVTAGNYGYTF

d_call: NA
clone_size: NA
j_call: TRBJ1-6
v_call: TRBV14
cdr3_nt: TGTGCCAGCAGCCAAGATGGAACAGGCCGAAATTCACCCCTCCACTTT
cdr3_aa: CASSQDGTGRNSPLHF

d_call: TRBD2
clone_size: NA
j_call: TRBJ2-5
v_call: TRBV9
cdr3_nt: TGTGCCAGCAGCCTTGGGACTAGCGGCCCGTACCAAGAGACCCAGTACTTC
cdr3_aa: CASSLGTSGPYQETQYF

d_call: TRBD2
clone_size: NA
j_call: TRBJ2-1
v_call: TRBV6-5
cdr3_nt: TGTGCCAGCAGTTCCGGGACTAGCGGTGAGCAGTTCTTC
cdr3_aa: CASSSGTSGEQFF

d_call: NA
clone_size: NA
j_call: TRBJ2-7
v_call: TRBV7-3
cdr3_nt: TGTGCCAGCAGCTTATTGGCCAGCCCTTCCTACGAGCAGTACTTC
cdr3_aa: CASSLLASPSYEQYF

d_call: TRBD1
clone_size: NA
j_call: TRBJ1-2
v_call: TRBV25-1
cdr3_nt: TGTGCCAGCAGTGAGGAATTAGGGGGCGACTATGGCTACACCTTC
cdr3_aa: CASSEELGGDYGYTF

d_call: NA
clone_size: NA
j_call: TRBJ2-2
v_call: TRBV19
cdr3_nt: TGTGCCAGTAGTAGGTCTTTCACCGGGGAGCTGTTTTTT
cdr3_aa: CASSRSFTGELFF

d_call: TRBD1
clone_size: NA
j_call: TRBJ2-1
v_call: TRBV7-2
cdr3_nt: TGTGCCAGCCAAAAGAGGGGGACAGGGGGGAATGAGCAGTTCTTC
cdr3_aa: CASQKRGTGGNEQFF

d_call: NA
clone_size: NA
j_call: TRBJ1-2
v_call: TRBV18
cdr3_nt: TGTGCCAGCTCCCCCACCGGGGGCATTAACTATGGCTACACCTTC
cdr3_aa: CASSPTGGINYGYTF

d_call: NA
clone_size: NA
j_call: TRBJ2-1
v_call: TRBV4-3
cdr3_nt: TGCGCCAGCAGCCAAGGACTACCTAGCTCCTACAATGAGCAGTTCTTC
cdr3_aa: CASSQGLPSSYNEQFF

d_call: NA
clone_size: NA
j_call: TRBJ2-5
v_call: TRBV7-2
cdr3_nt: TGTGCCAGCAGCTTAAGGGAAACTCAAGAGACCCAGTACTTC
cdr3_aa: CASSLRETQETQYF

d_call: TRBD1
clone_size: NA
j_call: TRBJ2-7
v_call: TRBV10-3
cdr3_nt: TGTGCCATCAGTGAGTTCAGGGACAGTACCTACGAGCAGTACTTC
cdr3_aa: CAISEFRDSTYEQYF

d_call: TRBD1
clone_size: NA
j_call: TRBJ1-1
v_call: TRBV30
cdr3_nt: TGTGCCTGGAGCAGGGGGGGAGGCCCTGAAGCTTTCTTT
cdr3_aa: CAWSRGGGPEAFF